This entry is about one TCR beta chain. The antigen is unknown. The record originates from a study of OX40 agonist ivuxolimab in advanced cancers. The wider study: Head and neck, renal cell, melanoma or hepatocellular carcinoma were the cancers that dose-escalation patients had. Partial responses, seen in three patients, involved one hepatocellular carcinoma and two cutaneous melanomas. Study findings and constraints: At 0.1 to 3.0 mg/kg and by week 6, clonal expansion occurred in CD4+ and CD8+ blood T cells. Expanded peripheral T cell antigen specificity was not determined.

The assay was immunoSEQ multiplex PCR, and TCRdb's table has in-frame clones only and misses some. The sample holds around 70,000 clones, about 80% seen once. V was clipped by 0 bases and J by 2 bases; unmatched bases: 2. Germline V gene sequence: CDR1 SGHTA, CDR2 FQGTGA. The length of the CDR3 is 17 residues. The chain couples TRBV7-3 to TRBJ2-1; 12 bases align to TRBD2. The material was CD4+ or CD8+ T cells sorted from blood, obtained in a trial of the OX40 agonist ivuxolimab. The receptor was derived from an adult with an advanced solid tumor such as melanoma, head and neck, liver or kidney cancer. The CDR3 loop is CASSLTTSGRPYNEQFF. The CDR3 coding sequence is TGTGCCAGCAGCTTAACAACTAGCGGGAGGCCCTACAATGAGCAGTTCTTC.